This entry concerns a single TCR beta chain. Its antigen is not identified. These data are taken from a study of identical twins. Study conclusions and caveats: The study reached conclusions through statistical analysis that was cross-sectional, not following the same donors. Because invariant MAIT and iNKT cells could be present, zero-insertion analyses could be partly confounded. Memory repertoires lacked the insertion deficit that abundant cord blood beta clonotypes showed.

Germline loops: CDR1 MNHEY, CDR2 SVGEGT. The CDR3 runs to 16 residues. Between the trimmed V and J ends, which lost 0 bases and 9 bases, there was a span of 19 bases. TCRdb used MiXCR to reprocess the 5' RACE reads, holding one entry per CDR3 protein. The profile covers 310,000 or so distinct CDR3 sequences, with roughly 8.6% appearing a single time and 6% to 8.5% taken by the ten largest. The same data also contributed to another study, on yellow fever vaccine responses in identical twins.

The rearrangement joins TRBV6-2 or TRBV6-3 to TRBJ2-3; TRBD2 is a possible D gene (5 bases). The specimen was CD8+ T cells sorted from blood. The source of this sequence is a woman between 18 and 29 years old in good health. The CDR3 nucleotides are TGTGCCAGCAGTTACTCGAAGCGGTCCCCCCTGGAGACGCAGTATTTT. It codes for CASSYSKRSPLETQYF.